The 30 T cell receptor beta chains below come from one sample, sequenced in a study of T cells in localized non-small cell lung cancer. Measured with immunoSEQ multiplex PCR; TCRdb has only the in-frame clones, and not every one. The data show under 55,000 clones, with 91% seen just once and about 10% held by the top ten. Source: PBMCs, taken before any cancer treatment. The origin of the receptors is a woman between 40 and 69 years old with stage II lung adenocarcinoma.

The chain combines TRBV2 with TRBJ1-1; no definite D call. The ends were cut back, 11 bases at V and 3 bases at J, with 13 bases in the middle. The CDR3 is 12 residues long. The germline CDR1 and CDR2 sequences are SNHLY and FYNNEI. The CDR3 sequence: CAVHREDTEAFF. In DNA form, the CDR3 reads TGTGCCGTCCATCGAGAAGACACTGAAGCTTTCTTT.

V and J are TRBV6-1 and TRBJ2-7; 9 bases fit TRBD1. Germline-derived CDR1 and CDR2 are MNHNS and SASEGT. The ends lost 7 bases at V and 0 bases at J; junction bases unmatched: 4. This CDR3 comprises 14 residues. CDR3: CASTGTGSSYEQYF. In DNA, the CDR3 is TGTGCCAGCACCGGGACAGGGAGCTCCTACGAGCAGTACTTC.

This chain links TRBV5-1 with TRBJ1-2, with unresolved D. The CDR3 contains 14 residues. The germline V and J ends were trimmed by 3 bases and 1 base, with 10 bases remaining between them. Germline CDR1 SGHRS, CDR2 YFSETQ. The CDR3 nucleotides read TGCGCCAGCAGCTCCAACACTGTTAACTATGGCTACACCTTC. Amino acids: CASSSNTVNYGYTF. Supplemented by reference TRBV5-1 and TRBJ1-2, the full variable domain reads KAGVTQTPRYLIKTRGQQVTLSCSPISGHRSVSWYQQTPGQGLQFLFEYFSETQRNKGNFPGRFSGRQFSNSRSEMNVSTLELGDSALYLCASSSNTVNYGYTFGSGTRLTVV.

The chain links TRBV2 to TRBJ1-5; 7 bases match TRBD1. V lost 5 bases, J lost 4 bases, and 8 bases stayed unmatched. Germline CDR1 reads SNHLY; CDR2 reads FYNNEI. The CDR3 is 15 amino acids. CDR3 DNA sequence: TGTGCCAGCAGTCCAGAGGGGACAGTTAATCAGCCCCAGCATTTT. Residues: CASSPEGTVNQPQHF.

This chain links TRBV19 with TRBJ2-7, with TRBD1 identical over 8 bases. The CDR3 length is 12 residues. The V and J ends lost 6 bases and 5 bases, in that order; junction bases with no gene match: 3. Per germline, CDR1 LNHDA and CDR2 SQIVND (reference sequence). CDR3 sequence: CASRRTGHEQYF. CDR3 coding DNA: TGTGCCAGTAGAAGGACAGGGCACGAGCAGTACTTC.

The chain has TRBV29-1 and TRBJ1-6, with D unresolved. CDR3 length: 14 residues. Deletions cut 4 bases from V and 9 bases from J, with 16 bases between. CDR1 and CDR2 (germline): SQVTM, ANQGSEA. The CDR3 loop reads CSVGGEDPSSPLHF. The CDR3 region has the DNA TGCAGCGTTGGGGGAGAGGACCCCAGTTCACCCCTCCACTTT. Looking up the rest from reference TRBV29-1 and TRBJ1-6 gives the full variable domain: SAVISQKPSRDICQRGTSLTIQCQVDSQVTMMFWYRQQPGQSLTLIATANQGSEATYESGFVIDKFPISRPNLTFSTLTVSNMSPEDSSIYLCSVGGEDPSSPLHFGNGTRLTVT.

Only one count was recorded for this clone. V gene TRBV5-1 combines with J gene TRBJ2-7, with D hard to call. The CDR3 has 13 residues. Germline assignment: CDR1 SGHRS and CDR2 YFSETQ. V shed 2 bases and J shed 3 bases, with 9 bases lying between them. The CDR3 loop is CASSFGPDYEQYF. CDR3 in DNA: TGCGCCAGCAGCTTCGGGCCGGACTACGAGCAGTACTTC.

The V call is TRBV4-2, the J call TRBJ2-3, with D tentatively TRBD2 (6 bases). CDR1 is LGHNA and CDR2 is YNFKEQ in the germline V gene. Trimming stripped 2 bases from V and 1 base from J, with 13 bases between. The CDR3 runs 16 residues. In nucleotides, the CDR3 is TGTGCCAGCAGCCAAATAGCGGCCATCCGCACAGATACGCAGTATTTT. As protein: CASSQIAAIRTDTQYF.

The chain couples TRBV7-2 to TRBJ2-7; 7 positions match TRBD1. The CDR3 consists of 14 residues. V shed 3 bases, J shed 2 bases, and the junction held 4 bases outside the gene matches. CDR1 SGHTA and CDR2 FQGNSA come from the germline V gene. The CDR3 is CASSFSGTAYEQYF. As DNA, the CDR3 is TGTGCCAGCAGCTTCTCCGGGACAGCCTACGAGCAGTACTTC. Looking up the rest from reference TRBV7-2 and TRBJ2-7 gives the full variable domain: GAGVSQSPSNKVTEKGKDVELRCDPISGHTALYWYRQSLGQGLEFLIYFQGNSAPDKSGLPSDRFSAERTGGSVSTLTIQRTQQEDSAVYLCASSFSGTAYEQYFGPGTRLTVT.

The chain employs TRBV10-1 and TRBJ2-1, with D tentatively TRBD2 (5 bases). CDR3 length: 15 residues. Germline CDR1 reads WNHNN; CDR2 reads SYGVQD (reference sequence). Trimming stripped 6 bases from V and 0 bases from J, with 12 bases between. CDR3 amino acids: CASSSRGSSYNEQFF. The CDR3 nucleotides are TGCGCCAGCAGCTCTCGGGGTAGCTCCTACAATGAGCAGTTCTTC.

The V call is TRBV28, the J call TRBJ2-3, with a tentative D call TRBD2 (5 bases). With 1 base removed from V and 5 bases from J, the gap between germline ends came to 16 bases. CDR1 and CDR2 from the germline V gene are MDHEN and SYDVKM. This CDR3 has 16 amino acids. DNA for the CDR3: TGTGCCAGCAGTTTATTAGGGAGTTACAGAGGAGATACGCAGTATTTT. It yields the protein CASSLLGSYRGDTQYF. Supplemented by reference TRBV28 and TRBJ2-3, the full variable domain reads DVKVTQSSRYLVKRTGEKVFLECVQDMDHENMFWYRQDPGLGLRLIYFSYDVKMKEKGDIPEGYSVSREKKERFSLILESASTNQTSMYLCASSLLGSYRGDTQYFGPGTRLTVL.

The V call is TRBV5-6, the J call TRBJ2-1; D not certain. V dropped 1 base and J dropped 4 bases, with 12 bases sitting between them. CDR3 length: 15 amino acids. The germline CDR1 and CDR2 sequences are SGHDT and YYEEEE. CDR3 residues: CASSLFVAGYNEQFF. CDR3 bases: TGTGCCAGCAGCTTGTTTGTCGCAGGTTACAATGAGCAGTTCTTC.

The rearrangement joins TRBV19 to TRBJ2-4; D may be TRBD2 (6 bases). V gave up 5 bases and J gave up 2 bases, with 16 bases separating them. From germline, CDR1 is LNHDA and CDR2 SQIVND (reference sequence). The CDR3 sequence is 16 residues long. This chain's CDR3 is CASSLRSGLTKNIQYF. The CDR3, as DNA: TGTGCCAGTAGTCTTCGTAGCGGACTAACCAAAAACATTCAGTACTTC.

The genes are TRBV18 and TRBJ1-1; tentatively, D is TRBD1 (5 bases). V was cut by 0 bases and J by 1 base, with 9 bases left in between. From germline, CDR1 is KGHSH and CDR2 LQKENI. The CDR3 runs to 15 residues. CDR3 in DNA: TGTGCCAGCTCACCACCCAACAGGCCGAACACTGAAGCTTTCTTT. Its translation: CASSPPNRPNTEAFF.

This clone was recorded a few times. The chain has TRBV2 and TRBJ1-2; D remains ambiguous. Germline loops: CDR1 SNHLY, CDR2 FYNNEI. V lost 4 bases and J lost 5, with 8 bases in between. The CDR3 spans 12 residues. The CDR3 coding sequence is TGTGCCAGCAGTGCCGGGAGATATGGCTACACCTTC. This translates into CASSAGRYGYTF.

The V call is TRBV28, the J call TRBJ2-3, with D possibly TRBD2 on 5 matching bases. V shed 4 bases and J shed 3 bases, with 17 bases lying between them. Germline values: CDR1 MDHEN, CDR2 SYDVKM. The CDR3 extends over 16 amino acids. The DNA for the CDR3 is TGTGCCAGCAGTTCCCCCCCGGGCGGGCCTACAGATACGCAGTATTTT. Translating it yields CASSSPPGGPTDTQYF.

The chain employs TRBV6-1 and TRBJ1-5; D ambiguous. The V and J ends lost 3 bases and 5 bases respectively, with 14 bases between them. CDR3 length equals 15 residues. Germline values: CDR1 MNHNS, CDR2 SASEGT. The CDR3: CASSDGQIFYQPQHF. The DNA of the CDR3 is TGTGCCAGCAGTGACGGCCAGATCTTCTATCAGCCCCAGCATTTT.

V and J are TRBV29-1 and TRBJ2-3; tentative D call: TRBD1 (5 bases). Germline CDR1 and CDR2: SQVTM and ANQGSEA. The V end lost 5 bases, the J end lost 2 bases, and 8 bases lay between the germline ends. The CDR3 is 12 residues long. As DNA, the CDR3 is TGCAGCGTTCAGGGATCCACAGATACGCAGTATTTT. Encoded protein: CSVQGSTDTQYF.

V usage is TRBV18 and J usage is TRBJ1-1; a possible D gene is TRBD1 (6 bases). V was pared by 4 bases and J by 6 bases, with 12 bases between. This CDR3 is 13 amino acids long. Germline V gene sequence: CDR1 KGHSH, CDR2 LQKENI. The CDR3 spells CASSREGGSEAFF. In DNA form, the CDR3 reads TGTGCCAGCTCACGGGAGGGGGGGTCTGAAGCTTTCTTT.

The CDR3 DNA sequence: TGTGCCAGCATTAGGGAAGGGGTACTCTATGGCTACACCTTC. Residues: CASIREGVLYGYTF. The chain is built from TRBV28 and TRBJ1-2; D possibly corresponds to TRBD1 (5 bases). The CDR3 length is 14 residues. Trimming left V 7 bases short and J 4 bases short, with 16 bases between. CDR1 MDHEN and CDR2 SYDVKM come from the germline V gene.

The rearrangement uses TRBV19 and TRBJ1-1; D not certain. CDR1 LNHDA and CDR2 SQIVND come from the germline V gene (reference sequence). This CDR3 contains 15 residues. The V and J ends lost 1 base and 0 bases respectively, with 9 bases between them. The CDR3 loop reads CASSIGYVMNTEAFF. The CDR3 bases are TGTGCCAGTAGTATAGGGTACGTAATGAACACTGAAGCTTTCTTT.

This clone has a handful of counts. The chain links TRBV10-3 to TRBJ2-6, with 7 bases matching TRBD1. Looked up from germline, CDR1 is ENHRY and CDR2 is SYGVKD. The CDR3 is 16 amino acids. V lost 10 bases and J lost 0; bases outside the gene matches: 9. CDR3 sequence (DNA): TGTGCCACTTCAGACCGGGACAGCTCTGGGGCCAACGTCCTGACTTTC. Translation gives CATSDRDSSGANVLTF.

The chain joins TRBV25-1 to TRBJ1-1, with D uncertain. The V end was cut by 2 bases, the J end by 3 bases, with 10 bases between. This CDR3 is built from 14 residues. Germline CDR1 reads MGHDK; CDR2 reads SYGVNS. CDR3 bases: TGTGCCAGCAGTGAAAGTGGCCGGGACACTGAAGCTTTCTTT. This sequence encodes CASSESGRDTEAFF.

The J gene is TRBJ1-1, the V gene TRBV6-6, with 11 bases matching TRBD1. The V segment lost 6 bases and the J segment 7 bases; nucleotides outside the gene matches: 7. Germline-derived CDR1 and CDR2 are MNHNY and SVGAGI (reference sequence). The CDR3 runs 14 residues. The CDR3 bases are TGTGCCAGCAGCAAGGACAGGGGGCGATTTGAAGCTTTCTTT. It codes for CASSKDRGRFEAFF.

The chain joins TRBV18 to TRBJ2-3; D remains unclear. V gave up 1 base and J gave up 4 bases, with 12 bases separating them. This CDR3 has 15 amino acids. Germline-derived CDR1 and CDR2 are KGHSH and LQKENI. CDR3 residues: CASSPQGRAADTQYF. The CDR3 DNA reads TGTGCCAGCTCACCACAGGGAAGGGCGGCAGATACGCAGTATTTT.

This chain links TRBV28 with TRBJ1-1; a weak D match, TRBD1 (6 bases). Germline values: CDR1 MDHEN, CDR2 SYDVKM. This CDR3 has 15 residues. Trimming removed 3 bases from V and 3 bases from J, with 14 bases in between. For the CDR3, the DNA is TGTGCCAGCAGTTTCCTAAACAGGGAGGACACTGAAGCTTTCTTT. Translated, it gives CASSFLNREDTEAFF. Full variable domain (outside the CDR3, taken from reference TRBV28 and TRBJ1-1): DVKVTQSSRYLVKRTGEKVFLECVQDMDHENMFWYRQDPGLGLRLIYFSYDVKMKEKGDIPEGYSVSREKKERFSLILESASTNQTSMYLCASSFLNREDTEAFFGQGTRLTVV.

The chain combines TRBV5-1 with TRBJ2-7; TRBD1 matches at 7 bases. The CDR3 totals 14 residues. Looked up from germline, CDR1 is SGHRS and CDR2 is YFSETQ. With 0 bases clipped from V and 1 base from J, the junction kept 1 base outside the gene matches. This CDR3 is CASSLDRGSYEQYF. Written as DNA, the CDR3 is TGCGCCAGCAGCTTGGACAGGGGTTCCTACGAGCAGTACTTC.

The chain carries TRBV27 and TRBJ2-5, with D tentatively TRBD1 or TRBD2 (6 bases each). The CDR3 is 16 amino acids. V lost 8 bases and J 0 bases, leaving 19 bases between the germline ends. CDR1 and CDR2 (germline): MNHEY, SMNVEV (reference sequence). This CDR3 is CASGARPGAYQETQYF. The CDR3 bases are TGTGCCAGCGGAGCTCGTCCGGGGGCCTACCAAGAGACCCAGTACTTC.

This chain links TRBV28 with TRBJ1-4; D might be TRBD1 (5 bases). This CDR3 region has 15 residues. Per germline, CDR1 MDHEN and CDR2 SYDVKM. The V and J ends lost 4 bases and 0 bases respectively, with 9 bases between them. The CDR3 loop reads CASSSGGATNEKLFF. The CDR3 region has the DNA TGTGCCAGCAGTTCGGGGGGTGCAACTAATGAAAAACTGTTTTTT.

The chain uses TRBV27 and TRBJ2-7, with D possibly being TRBD1 (6 bases). The V and J ends lost 5 bases and 2 bases respectively, with 13 bases between them. There are 14 residues in the CDR3. CDR1 is MNHEY and CDR2 is SMNVEV in the germline V gene (reference sequence). The DNA of the CDR3 is TGTGCCAGCAGTCTCCCGGACAGAACCTACGAGCAGTACTTC. It codes for CASSLPDRTYEQYF.